The sequence of this T cell receptor beta chain was determined in a study of blood T cell repertoires in COVID-19. Study-wide background: Donors in the United States, Italy and Spain gave samples during acute or convalescent COVID-19. From T cells, B-cell-depleted T cells, or PBMCs came the material, which was cDNA or gDNA.

Germline V gene lookup returns CDR1 MDHEN and CDR2 SYDVKM. Losses at the gene ends were 8 bases for V and 4 bases for J; bases not matched to a gene: 8. This CDR3 contains 13 residues. Original processing methods: The assay estimated nucleated cells by amplifying reference gene primers. The repertoire was sequenced with immunoSEQ multiplex PCR; TCRdb's copy has only in-frame clones and lacks some. Clonal size and the V and J genes are those of that table, whereas D and trimming came from the DNA. The sample contains 120,000 or so clones, about 82% of which appear only once. Sequencing input: peripheral blood. The rearrangement uses TRBV28 and TRBJ2-7; 7 nucleotides line up with TRBD2. The sequence was obtained from a man aged 60-69 years with active or convalescent COVID-19. The CDR3 DNA reads TGTGCCAGCCGCCCGGGCGGGGGATACGAGCAGTACTTC. Amino acids: CASRPGGGYEQYF.